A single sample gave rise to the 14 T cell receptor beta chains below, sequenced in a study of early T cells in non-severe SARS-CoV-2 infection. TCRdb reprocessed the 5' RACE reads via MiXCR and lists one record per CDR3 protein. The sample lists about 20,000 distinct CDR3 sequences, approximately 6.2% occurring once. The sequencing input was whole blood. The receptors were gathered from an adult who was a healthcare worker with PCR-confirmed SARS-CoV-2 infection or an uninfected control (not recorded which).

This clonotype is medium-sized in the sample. Here the CDR3 DNA reads TGTGCCAGCAGTCCCTTATCACCTAGCGGGAGATCAAACACCGGGGAGCTGTTTTTT. Encoded protein: CASSPLSPSGRSNTGELFF. The chain couples TRBV25-1 to TRBJ2-2; TRBD2 matches at 10 bases. CDR1 and CDR2 (germline): MGHDK, SYGVNS. The CDR3 sequence is 19 residues long. Losses at the gene ends were 5 bases for V and 2 bases for J; bases not matched to a gene: 14.

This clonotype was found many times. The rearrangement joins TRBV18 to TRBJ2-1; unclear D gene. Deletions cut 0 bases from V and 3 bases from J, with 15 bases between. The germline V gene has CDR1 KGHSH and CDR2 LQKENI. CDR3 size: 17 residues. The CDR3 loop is CASSPPIQQINYNEQFF. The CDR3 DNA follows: TGTGCCAGCTCACCACCGATCCAACAAATTAACTACAATGAGCAGTTCTTC.

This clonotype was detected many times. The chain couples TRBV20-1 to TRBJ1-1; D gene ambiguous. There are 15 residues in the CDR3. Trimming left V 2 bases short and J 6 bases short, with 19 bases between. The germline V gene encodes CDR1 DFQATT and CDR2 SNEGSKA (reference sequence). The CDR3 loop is CSARPRRSVDAEAFF. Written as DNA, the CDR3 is TGCAGTGCTAGACCCCGACGCTCAGTCGACGCTGAAGCTTTCTTT.

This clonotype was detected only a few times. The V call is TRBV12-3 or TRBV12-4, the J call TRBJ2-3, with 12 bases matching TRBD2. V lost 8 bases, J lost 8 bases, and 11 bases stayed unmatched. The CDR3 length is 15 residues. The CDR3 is CASSKTSGSFGTQYF. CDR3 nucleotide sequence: TGTGCCAGCTCTAAGACTAGCGGGAGTTTCGGTACGCAGTATTTT.

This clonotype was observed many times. The CDR3 loop reads CASRLLSSTGGTTDTQYF. The CDR3, as DNA: TGTGCAAGTCGCTTACTCAGTTCCACGGGAGGGACCACAGATACGCAGTATTTT. The rearrangement uses TRBV12-2 and TRBJ2-3; the table's TRBD2 call for D was not verified on the DNA. TRBV12-2 is a documented pseudogene. This CDR3 has 18 amino acids.

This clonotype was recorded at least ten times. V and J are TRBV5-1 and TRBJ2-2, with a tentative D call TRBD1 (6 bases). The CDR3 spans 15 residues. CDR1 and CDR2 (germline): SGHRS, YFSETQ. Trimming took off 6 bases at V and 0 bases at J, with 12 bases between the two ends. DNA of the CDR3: TGCGCCAGCATCACCGGGACACCGAACACCGGGGAGCTGTTTTTT. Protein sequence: CASITGTPNTGELFF.

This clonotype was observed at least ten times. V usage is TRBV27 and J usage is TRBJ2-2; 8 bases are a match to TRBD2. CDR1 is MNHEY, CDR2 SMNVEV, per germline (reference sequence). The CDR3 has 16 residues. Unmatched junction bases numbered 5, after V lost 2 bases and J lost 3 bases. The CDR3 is CASSLRVAGYTGELFF. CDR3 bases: TGTGCCAGCAGTTTAAGGGTAGCGGGGTACACCGGGGAGCTGTTTTTT.

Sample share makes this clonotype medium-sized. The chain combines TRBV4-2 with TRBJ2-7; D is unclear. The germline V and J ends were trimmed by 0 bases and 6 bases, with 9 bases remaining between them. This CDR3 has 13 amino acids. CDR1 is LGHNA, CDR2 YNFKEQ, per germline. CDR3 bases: TGTGCCAGCAGCCAAGATTGGCTGCTCGAGCAGTACTTC. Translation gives CASSQDWLLEQYF.

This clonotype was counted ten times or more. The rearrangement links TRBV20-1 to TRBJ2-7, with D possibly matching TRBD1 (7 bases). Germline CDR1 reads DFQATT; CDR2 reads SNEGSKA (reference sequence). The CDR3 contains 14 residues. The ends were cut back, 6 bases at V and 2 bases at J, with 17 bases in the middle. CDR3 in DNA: TGCAGTGCCATATTTACAGGGGAGGCCTACGAGCAGTACTTC. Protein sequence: CSAIFTGEAYEQYF.

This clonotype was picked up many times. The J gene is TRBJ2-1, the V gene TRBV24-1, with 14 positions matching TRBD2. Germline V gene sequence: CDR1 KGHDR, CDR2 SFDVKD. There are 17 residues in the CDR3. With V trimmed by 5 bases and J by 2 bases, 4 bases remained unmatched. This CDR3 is CATSGLAGGGPYNEQFF. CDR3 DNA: TGTGCCACCAGTGGACTAGCGGGAGGGGGTCCCTACAATGAGCAGTTCTTC.

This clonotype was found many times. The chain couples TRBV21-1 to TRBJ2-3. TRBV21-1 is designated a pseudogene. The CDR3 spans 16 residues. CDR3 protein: CASSKAIRASTDTQYF. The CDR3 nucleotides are TGTGCCAGCAGCAAAGCCATCAGGGCTAGCACAGATACGCAGTATTTT.

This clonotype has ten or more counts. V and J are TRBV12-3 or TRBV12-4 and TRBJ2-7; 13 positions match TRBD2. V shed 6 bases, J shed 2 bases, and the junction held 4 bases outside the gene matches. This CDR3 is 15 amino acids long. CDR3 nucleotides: TGTGCCAGCAGAATCGGGACTAGCGGGACCTACGAGCAGTACTTC. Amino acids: CASRIGTSGTYEQYF.

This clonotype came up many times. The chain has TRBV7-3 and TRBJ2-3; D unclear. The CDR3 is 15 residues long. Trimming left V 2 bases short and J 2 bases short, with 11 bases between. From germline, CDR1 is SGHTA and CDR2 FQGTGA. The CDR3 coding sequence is TGTGCCAGCAGCTTACAAGTAGCCTCCACAGATACGCAGTATTTT. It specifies CASSLQVASTDTQYF. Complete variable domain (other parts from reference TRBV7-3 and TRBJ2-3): GAGVSQTPSNKVTEKGKYVELRCDPISGHTALYWYRQSLGQGPEFLIYFQGTGAADDSGLPNDRFFAVRPEGSVSTLKIQRTERGDSAVYLCASSLQVASTDTQYFGPGTRLTVL.

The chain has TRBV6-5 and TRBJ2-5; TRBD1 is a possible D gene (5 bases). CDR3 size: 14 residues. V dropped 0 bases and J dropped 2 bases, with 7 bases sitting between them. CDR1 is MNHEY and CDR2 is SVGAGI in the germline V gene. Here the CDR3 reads CASSYSRGQETQYF. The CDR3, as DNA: TGTGCCAGCAGTTACTCAAGGGGACAAGAGACCCAGTACTTC.